The next 3 T cell receptor beta chains were all read from a single sample in a study of blood T cells in healthy people across ages. A second PCR of roughly 7 to 11 cycles used a sample-barcoded 5' primer and a J-beta primer mix. TCRdb analysed the 5' RACE reads with MiXCR anew, one entry per CDR3 protein. The sample consists of about 1 million distinct CDR3 sequences, around 25% of them appearing once. This sample also appeared in a second study, on T cells of mothers and their children.

Input material: blood. The source is a girl aged 2 to 10 in good health.

The rearrangement uses TRBV28 and TRBJ2-5, with 7 positions matching TRBD2. The germline CDR1 and CDR2 sequences are MDHEN and SYDVKM. The V gene end was trimmed by 2 bases and the J gene end by 3 bases; junction bases not matched to a gene: 12. The CDR3 covers 17 residues. The CDR3 sequence: CASSLNPVGAGEETQYF. The CDR3, as DNA: TGTGCCAGCAGTTTAAACCCAGTCGGGGCGGGAGAAGAGACCCAGTACTTC.

This clonotype showed up just a few times. The rearrangement links TRBV2 to TRBJ2-7; 7 bases map to TRBD1. The CDR3 loop spans 17 amino acids. V lost 10 bases to trimming and J lost 1 base; unmatched junction nucleotides: 19. Germline V lookup: CDR1 SNHLY, CDR2 FYNNEI. The DNA of the CDR3 is TGTGCCATCCAGGGGGTGGAGTTGGACGACACTTCCTACGAGCAGTACTTC. Protein product: CAIQGVELDDTSYEQYF.

This clonotype appeared a single time. The genes are TRBV27 and TRBJ1-4; 9 bases are a match to TRBD1. Germline V CDR1 and CDR2: MNHEY, SMNVEV (reference sequence). With 6 bases clipped from V and 8 bases from J, the junction kept 4 bases outside the gene matches. There are 13 residues in the CDR3. CDR3 loop: CASRGQGREKLFF. CDR3 bases: TGTGCCAGCAGGGGACAGGGTAGGGAAAAACTGTTTTTT.